This is a list of T cell receptor beta chains from one sample in a study of T cell repertoires in cytomegalovirus infection. What these receptors recognize is not known. TCRdb re-analysed the reads in MiXCR, keeping a single row per CDR3 protein. Altogether fewer than 150,000 distinct CDR3 sequences are present, 30% being singletons, with the ten largest covering approximately 41%. Here the sequenced sample was CD8+ T cells from cultured PBMCs, taken from culture after CMV antigen stimulation. These receptors all stem from a human donor in good health (CMV status not recorded). Some clones in this sample may be carry-over from other donors' samples. CDR3s include the opening cysteine and the closing phenylalanine or tryptophan. D genes are given only for firm matches. Clone size is given for some rows only: seen once, a few or many times, or a class if the clone is expanded.

>NA|TRBV3-1|few|TRBJ2-3
TGTGCCAGCAGCCGGAGCGTAGATACGCAGTATTTT
CASSRSVDTQYF
>NA|TRBV4-2|many|TRBJ2-1
TGTGCCAGCAGCCAAGCGCTGGGAAGCTCCTACAATGAGCAGTTCTTC
CASSQALGSSYNEQFF
>NA|TRBV2|few|TRBJ1-1
TGTGCCAGCAGCGATACATGGCCCGCGATGAACACTGAAGCTTTCTTT
CASSDTWPAMNTEAFF
>NA|TRBV5-4|NA|TRBJ1-2
TGTGCCAGCAGCTCCCCACCCGGGGGGGGGCTCCGCGGCTACACCTTC
CASSSPPGGGLRGYTF
>NA|TRBV27|NA|TRBJ1-1
TGTGCCAGCAGTTTATTTTGGGGGAACACTGAAGCTTTCTTT
CASSLFWGNTEAFF
>TRBD2|TRBV7-6|NA|TRBJ2-1
TGTGCCAGCAGCCCAGCCCCTAGCGGGGGCAAAAATGAGCAGTTCTTC
CASSPAPSGGKNEQFF
>NA|TRBV5-6|NA|TRBJ2-3
TGTGCCAGCAGCTCGGGTGCAGGCCTCAGCACAGATACGCAGTATTTT
CASSSGAGLSTDTQYF
>NA|TRBV11-2|few|TRBJ2-1
TGTGCCAGCGACAGGGGTTGGGGGACTAGCAATGAGCAGTTCTTC
CASDRGWGTSNEQFF
>TRBD1|TRBV7-9|NA|TRBJ1-4
TGTGCCAGCAGCTCACCCGTCCGGGACAGGGGTTCTAATGAAAAACTGTTTTTT
CASSSPVRDRGSNEKLFF
>TRBD1|TRBV24-1|once|TRBJ2-2
TGTGCCACCAGTGATCTCACAGGGGGCGCGAACACCGGGGAGCTGTTTTTT
CATSDLTGGANTGELFF
>NA|TRBV20-1|few|TRBJ2-3
TGCAGTGCTAGAGATTCGGTCGCACCCTCGCAGTATTTT
CSARDSVAPSQYF
>NA|TRBV7-6|few|TRBJ2-3
TGTGCCAGCAGCTTAGGGGGGGGGCCAGATACGCAGTATTTT
CASSLGGGPDTQYF
>TRBD1|TRBV11-3|NA|TRBJ2-7
TGTGCCAGCAGACTCCCCGGGACAGGGACGTACGAGCAGTACTTC
CASRLPGTGTYEQYF
>TRBD1|TRBV7-3|once|TRBJ2-7
TGTGCCAGCAGCTTAACAGGGGGCGAGCACGAGCAGTACTTC
CASSLTGGEHEQYF
>NA|TRBV4-1|NA|TRBJ1-5
TGCGCCAGCACCCCACATGGGGGCCGGAATCAGCCCCAGCATTTT
CASTPHGGRNQPQHF
>NA|TRBV7-2|NA|TRBJ2-3
TGTGCCAGCAGCGTACATCCTTCTTCCTCTAGCACAGATACGCAGTATTTT
CASSVHPSSSSTDTQYF
>NA|TRBV20-1|NA|TRBJ1-6
TGCAGTGCTAGAGATAGGAGGGGAGGACCCCTCCACTTT
CSARDRRGGPLHF
>NA|TRBV6-6|few|TRBJ1-1
TGTGCCAGCAGCCGCGCACAGAACACTGAAGCTTTCTTT
CASSRAQNTEAFF
>TRBD1|TRBV28|NA|TRBJ1-5
TGTGCCAGCAGTTTCCAGGGGGCTGAAGTACTTCTGAGCAATCAGCCCCAGCATTTT
CASSFQGAEVLLSNQPQHF
>NA|TRBV7-9|NA|TRBJ1-1
TGTGCCTCCTCCCGAGAGGGGCGGAGCGCTGAAGCTTTCTTT
CASSREGRSAEAFF
>NA|TRBV7-6|few|TRBJ1-4
TGTGCCAGCAGCTTAGGCCAGGGGCTCGTTGAAAAACTGTTTTTT
CASSLGQGLVEKLFF
>NA|TRBV29-1|NA|TRBJ2-7
TGCAGCGCTTTGACAAGGTCCTCCTACGAGCAGTACTTC
CSALTRSSYEQYF
>NA|TRBV7-2|many|TRBJ1-4
TGTGCCAGCAGCGAAGACTTGGGGCGGGGTGAAAAACTGTTTTTT
CASSEDLGRGEKLFF
>TRBD1|TRBV20-1|once|TRBJ1-2
TGCAGTGCTAGGATTCGGGACAGCTATGGCTACACCTTC
CSARIRDSYGYTF
>NA|TRBV11-3|NA|TRBJ1-1
TGTGCCAGCAGCTTAGTGGAGAACACTGAAGCTTTCTTT
CASSLVENTEAFF
>NA|TRBV7-2|many|TRBJ1-5
TGTGCCAGCAGCTTACGCGACATAAGCAATCAGCCCCAGCATTTT
CASSLRDISNQPQHF
>TRBD2|TRBV18|many|TRBJ2-7
TGTGCCAGCTCACCACCTGCTACTAGCGGCCGCAATTACGAGCAGTACTTC
CASSPPATSGRNYEQYF
>NA|TRBV6-1|NA|TRBJ2-7
TGTGCCAGCAGTGAAGCTGGCAGGGGATGGGAGTACGAGCAGTACTTC
CASSEAGRGWEYEQYF
>NA|TRBV27|few|TRBJ1-2
TGTGCCAGCAGTTTATCGAGGGGAGGGTCGGAGGGCTACACCTTC
CASSLSRGGSEGYTF
>TRBD2|TRBV11-2|NA|TRBJ2-1
TGTGCCAGCAGCTTATATGGCCTAGCGGGGGGGCATTCCGACAATGAGCAGTTCTTC
CASSLYGLAGGHSDNEQFF
>NA|TRBV19|few|TRBJ2-5
TGTGCCAGTAGTACCACAGGGAGAGAGACCCAGTACTTC
CASSTTGRETQYF
>TRBD1|TRBV6-1|NA|TRBJ2-2
TGTGCCAGCAGGAAATTAGGGGGCCTGGGCACCGGGGAGCTGTTTTTT
CASRKLGGLGTGELFF
>NA|TRBV7-2|NA|TRBJ2-7
TGTGCCAGCAGCTTAGGCCAAGACTCGAATTACGAGCAGTACTTC
CASSLGQDSNYEQYF
>TRBD1|TRBV27|NA|TRBJ1-5
TGTGCCAGCAGCTCGTGGACAGGGAGCAATCAGCCCCAGCATTTT
CASSSWTGSNQPQHF
>NA|TRBV7-2|NA|TRBJ2-3
TGTGCCAGCAGGAGAGGTCTTTTCACAGATACGCAGTATTTT
CASRRGLFTDTQYF
>NA|TRBV4-1|few|TRBJ2-5
TGCGCCAGCAGCCAAGATCGCGGAGCGCCAGAGACCCAGTACTTC
CASSQDRGAPETQYF
>NA|TRBV12-3/TRBV12-4|NA|TRBJ2-7
TGTGCCAGCAGCCCCTCCGGGATCTCCTACGAGCAGTACTTC
CASSPSGISYEQYF
>NA|TRBV4-3|many|TRBJ2-7
TGCGCCAGCAGCCCCTCTCGCCAGGGGTCTGGGGAGCAGTACTTC
CASSPSRQGSGEQYF
>NA|TRBV5-4|few|TRBJ2-1
TGTGCCAGCAGCTTTGGCAGTTCCAATGAGCAGTTCTTC
CASSFGSSNEQFF
>NA|TRBV12-3/TRBV12-4|NA|TRBJ2-5
TGTGCCAGCAGTTTCCGAGGGCAAGGAGAGACCCAGTACTTC
CASSFRGQGETQYF
>NA|TRBV7-6|NA|TRBJ2-1
TGTGCCAGCAGCTTAGCGGGGAGAACCCTGTTCTTC
CASSLAGRTLFF
>TRBD1|TRBV4-3|few|TRBJ1-2
TGCGCCAGCAGCCGTCGAACCGGGACAGATCTAAAGGACTATGGCTACACCTTC
CASSRRTGTDLKDYGYTF
>TRBD1|TRBV20-1|few|TRBJ1-1
TGCAGTGCTAGGGGACAGGGACAAGCTGAAGCTTTCTTT
CSARGQGQAEAFF
>NA|TRBV19|few|TRBJ1-1
TGTGCCAGTAGTATAGCTAAGGACACTGAAGCTTTCTTT
CASSIAKDTEAFF
>TRBD2|TRBV5-1|NA|TRBJ2-5
TGCGCCAGCAGCCGGGAGGGAGAGACCCAGTACTTC
CASSREGETQYF
>NA|TRBV19|few|TRBJ1-2
TGTGCCAGTAGTATAGATGGCTACACCTTC
CASSIDGYTF
>TRBD1|TRBV29-1|NA|TRBJ2-2
TGCAGCGCTACAGGGGGCATCGGTGCCGGGGAGCTGTTTTTT
CSATGGIGAGELFF
>TRBD1|TRBV19|few|TRBJ1-1
TGTGCCAGTAGAATGGGACAGGGTATCCCTGAAGCTTTCTTT
CASRMGQGIPEAFF
>TRBD2|TRBV9|NA|TRBJ2-3
TGTGCCAGCAGCGGCATTAGCGGGGGCACTAGCACAGATACGCAGTATTTT
CASSGISGGTSTDTQYF
>TRBD1|TRBV19|NA|TRBJ2-1
TGTGCCAGTAGTATCTGGGACAGGGAGTACAATGAGCAGTTCTTC
CASSIWDREYNEQFF
>TRBD1|TRBV7-6|few|TRBJ2-4
TGTGCCAGCAGCCTCCGGACAGGGGGGGACATTCAGTACTTC
CASSLRTGGDIQYF
>NA|TRBV12-3/TRBV12-4|NA|TRBJ2-7
TGTGCCAGCAGCTGGCCCGGGACCGATTCCTACGAGCAGTACTTC
CASSWPGTDSYEQYF
>NA|TRBV6-5|NA|TRBJ2-1
TGTGCCAGCAGTTACGGGCGGTACAATGAGCAGTTCTTC
CASSYGRYNEQFF
>TRBD1|TRBV4-1|NA|TRBJ1-1
TGCGCCAGCAGCCAAGTGGTGACGACAGGGCCTTACCGGAACACTGAAGCTTTCTTT
CASSQVVTTGPYRNTEAFF
>NA|TRBV7-9|NA|TRBJ2-7
TGTGCCAGCAGCGATCCTAGACACCTCTACGAGCAGTACTTC
CASSDPRHLYEQYF